This T cell receptor beta chain was identified in a study of T cell repertoires in cytomegalovirus infection. Study-level background: CMV infection and matching HLA type were both indicated by public TCR beta signatures. The study, taken as a whole, reports: Carriers of CMV plus the relevant HLA were identified by cumulative public TCR beta family frequency. The ex vivo response showed dominance by HLA-C-restricted CMV-specific TCR beta clonotypes.

This clonotype was seen at least ten times. Its antigen is currently unknown. TCRdb analysed the reads with MiXCR anew, one entry per CDR3 protein. The sample carries about 230,000 distinct CDR3 sequences, approximately 24% recorded once. The CDR3 loop spans 14 amino acids. V was clipped by 3 bases and J by 1 base, with 9 bases between them. The germline gives CDR1 SGHVS, CDR2 FNYEAQ. Sequencing used CD8+ T cells from PBMCs. The chain employs TRBV7-6 and TRBJ2-5, with D perhaps TRBD2 (7 bases). The receptor was derived from a human donor in good health (CMV status not recorded). Some clones in this sample may be carry-over from other donors' samples. The CDR3 spells CASSFRGAQETQYF. CDR3 nucleotides: TGTGCCAGCAGCTTTCGGGGGGCCCAAGAGACCCAGTACTTC.